The 15 T cell receptor beta chains below all came from one sample that was sequenced in a study of patients and donors after allogeneic stem cell transplantation. TCRdb re-analysed the RT-PCR reads in MiXCR, keeping a single row per CDR3 protein. The sample carries some 87,000 distinct CDR3 sequences, about 44% recorded once. The sample comprised blood, either unsorted or a sorted T cell fraction (not recorded which). These receptors all stem from a human donor who was either an allogeneic HSCT recipient or a stem cell or donor lymphocyte infusion donor (not recorded which). It is not recorded whose cells these are; they may come from a transplant donor.

J is TRBJ1-2 and V is TRBV4-3, with D possibly being TRBD1 (6 bases). Trimming left V 1 base short and J 6 bases short, with 18 bases between. The CDR3 loop spans 16 amino acids. CDR1 is LGHNA, CDR2 YSLEER, per germline. The CDR3 spells CASSQGLDSRVDGYTF. The CDR3 nucleotides are TGCGCCAGCAGCCAAGGTTTGGACAGTAGAGTTGATGGCTACACCTTC.

This clonotype was detected only a few times. The rearrangement joins TRBV27 to TRBJ1-1, with D unresolved. This CDR3 has 14 residues. V lost 1 base to trimming and J lost 1 base, with 7 bases between them. Looked up from germline, CDR1 is MNHEY and CDR2 is SMNVEV (reference sequence). For the CDR3, the DNA is TGTGCCAGCAGTTTATTAGGGCAGAACACTGAAGCTTTCTTT. Translation: CASSLLGQNTEAFF.

The rearrangement joins TRBV12-3 or TRBV12-4 to TRBJ1-2; TRBD1 is a possible D gene (5 bases). V lost 6 bases to trimming and J lost 6 bases, with 20 bases between them. The length of the CDR3 is 15 residues. The CDR3 region is CASSSSLSRGDGYTF. CDR3 sequence (DNA): TGTGCCAGCAGCAGCTCCTTGAGTCGGGGGGATGGCTACACCTTC.

This sequence joins TRBV10-3 and TRBJ2-5, with D perhaps given as TRBD1 or TRBD2 (7 bases each). CDR3 length: 14 residues. V was cut by 8 bases and J by 2 bases, with 15 bases left in between. CDR1 and CDR2 from the germline V gene are ENHRY and SYGVKD. The CDR3 DNA reads TGTGCCATCGGGAGGGGGCGAGATCAAGAGACCCAGTACTTC. Amino acids: CAIGRGRDQETQYF.

V gene TRBV14 combines with J gene TRBJ1-2; tentatively, D is TRBD1 (5 bases). The germline V gene encodes CDR1 SGHDN and CDR2 FVKESK. This CDR3 has 14 amino acids. V dropped 4 bases and J dropped 6 bases, with 15 bases sitting between them. Written as DNA, the CDR3 is TGTGCCAGCAGCCGGGGTCAGGGTTATAATGGCTACACCTTC. Translation: CASSRGQGYNGYTF. The full variable domain, in which reference TRBV14 and TRBJ1-2 provide the parts outside the CDR3, is EAGVTQFPSHSVIEKGQTVTLRCDPISGHDNLYWYRRVMGKEIKFLLHFVKESKQDESGMPNNRFLAERTGGTYSTLKVQPAELEDSGVYFCASSRGQGYNGYTFGSGTRLTVV.

V usage is TRBV25-1 and J usage is TRBJ2-2; the D gene is possibly TRBD2 (5 bases). Germline CDR1 MGHDK, CDR2 SYGVNS. Trimming removed 0 bases at V and 1 base at J, with 9 bases between. This CDR3 comprises 16 residues. The CDR3 coding sequence is TGTGCCAGCAGTGAATATATGAGGGAGAACACCGGGGAGCTGTTTTTT. Encoded protein: CASSEYMRENTGELFF.

The V call is TRBV5-1, the J call TRBJ1-1; 7 positions match TRBD1. J lost 2 bases, V lost 0 bases, and 4 bases had no gene match. Germline values: CDR1 SGHRS, CDR2 YFSETQ. This CDR3 is 15 amino acids long. CDR3 bases: TGCGCCAGCAGCTTGGGGGGACAGCGAAACACTGAAGCTTTCTTT. Protein product: CASSLGGQRNTEAFF.

The V gene is TRBV6-2 or TRBV6-3, the J gene TRBJ1-5, with D possibly matching TRBD1 (5 bases). Germline V CDR1 and CDR2: MNHEY, SVGEGT. Trimming took 0 bases from V and 0 from J, leaving 6 bases between them. This CDR3 is built from 15 residues. The CDR3 DNA reads as TGTGCCAGCAGTTACTCGGGGGGTAGCAATCAGCCCCAGCATTTT. Amino acid sequence: CASSYSGGSNQPQHF.

This clonotype was detected a few times. This chain links TRBV5-1 with TRBJ1-1; D unclear. The V end lost 2 bases, the J end lost 1 base, and 9 bases lay between the germline ends. CDR1 and CDR2 (germline): SGHRS, YFSETQ. The CDR3 totals 14 residues. DNA for the CDR3: TGCGCCAGCAGCTTTCCGGCGTCGAACACTGAAGCTTTCTTT. It encodes CASSFPASNTEAFF.

V gene TRBV4-3 combines with J gene TRBJ1-1; D is possibly TRBD1 (5 bases). The V end was cut by 1 base, the J end by 5 bases, with 14 bases between. This CDR3 contains 15 residues. Germline CDR1 and CDR2: LGHNA and YSLEER. DNA for the CDR3: TGCGCCAGCAGCCAAGCCAGGGTGGGTTGGACTGAAGCTTTCTTT. This encodes CASSQARVGWTEAFF.

V usage is TRBV10-3 and J usage is TRBJ1-1; D not certain. CDR1 and CDR2 from the germline V gene are ENHRY and SYGVKD. Trimming removed 6 bases at V and 6 bases at J, with 23 bases between. CDR3 length: 16 residues. CDR3 coding DNA: TGTGCCATCAGAGACGACGACAAGTCCCCGTGGGCTGAAGCTTTCTTT. Its protein product is CAIRDDDKSPWAEAFF.

The chain employs TRBV5-1 and TRBJ1-2; D uncertain. The CDR3 runs to 13 residues. The germline V and J ends were trimmed by 4 bases and 6 bases, with 13 bases remaining between them. Germline CDR1 SGHRS, CDR2 YFSETQ. Written as DNA, the CDR3 is TGCGCCAGCAGCCCCGACAAAGAGGATGGCTACACCTTC. It translates to CASSPDKEDGYTF.

J is TRBJ2-7 and V is TRBV27; D perhaps matches TRBD2 (6 bases). Trimming removed 6 bases at V and 3 bases at J, with 15 bases between. CDR1 and CDR2 (germline): MNHEY, SMNVEV (reference sequence). The CDR3 is 14 amino acids. This CDR3 is CASRPISGVYEQYF. The CDR3 DNA reads as TGTGCCAGCAGACCAATTTCGGGGGTCTACGAGCAGTACTTC.

This clonotype was seen a handful of times. The chain recombines TRBV28 with TRBJ2-1; D is perhaps TRBD2 (6 bases). Trimming took off 6 bases at V and 0 bases at J, with 18 bases between the two ends. In germline, CDR1 is MDHEN, CDR2 SYDVKM. This CDR3 spans 17 amino acids. Here the CDR3 reads CASSLPGLGSSYNEQFF. CDR3 sequence (DNA): TGTGCCAGCAGCCTTCCGGGACTGGGCAGCTCCTACAATGAGCAGTTCTTC.

The genes are TRBV4-1 and TRBJ2-1; D unclear. V was clipped by 2 bases and J by 6 bases, with 11 bases between them. Germline CDR1 is MGHRA and CDR2 is YSYEKL. The CDR3 loop spans 14 amino acids. In nucleotides, the CDR3 is TGCGCCAGCAGCCAATTTTCAAACCGCAATGAGCAGTTCTTC. Its translation: CASSQFSNRNEQFF.